This is a list of T cell receptor beta chains from one sample in a study of blood T cell repertoires in COVID-19. Sequencing used immunoSEQ multiplex PCR; TCRdb keeps in-frame clones, though not all of them. The sample has 230,000 or so clones, 81% seen once. Sequenced input: peripheral blood. Every receptor here comes from an elderly woman with COVID-19, enrolled during active disease. The CDR3 runs from the conserved cysteine through the conserved F or W. A D gene is named only where the DNA matches it firmly. Where a row states a size, it is once, few, many or the class of an expanded clone; other rows omit it.

D,V,J,size,CDR3,DNA
NA,TRBV13,TRBJ1-1,NA,CASTDVGLSDTEAFF,TGTGCCAGCACCGATGTTGGGCTTTCGGACACTGAAGCTTTCTTT
NA,TRBV11-2,TRBJ1-1,once,CASRVSVNTEAFF,TGTGCCAGCAGGGTCAGCGTGAACACTGAAGCTTTCTTT
TRBD1,TRBV28,TRBJ2-7,NA,CASSARTGGKGRLYEQYF,TGTGCCAGCAGTGCCCGGACAGGGGGGAAGGGCAGGCTATACGAGCAGTACTTC
NA,TRBV6-5,TRBJ2-6,NA,CASSPGTLGANVLTF,TGTGCCAGCAGTCCGGGGACACTTGGGGCCAACGTCCTGACTTTC
NA,TRBV6-6,TRBJ2-3,NA,CASSDPGELTDTQYF,TGTGCCAGCAGCGATCCAGGGGAACTCACAGATACGCAGTATTTT
TRBD1,TRBV29-1,TRBJ1-2,NA,CSVDRTGGNYGYTF,TGCAGCGTCGATCGGACAGGGGGCAACTATGGCTACACCTTC
TRBD1,TRBV30,TRBJ1-5,NA,CAWSYDRGSQPQHF,TGTGCCTGGTCTTACGACAGGGGGTCTCAGCCCCAGCATTTT
NA,TRBV28,TRBJ1-5,NA,CASSLPPSQPQHF,TGTGCCAGCAGTTTACCCCCAAGCCAGCCCCAGCATTTT
NA,TRBV7-2,TRBJ2-6,NA,CASSLSGGAGANVLTF,TGTGCCAGCAGCTTATCTGGAGGAGCCGGGGCCAACGTCCTGACTTTC
TRBD1,TRBV24-1,TRBJ2-7,NA,CATSGAGQDPYEQYF,TGTGCCACCAGTGGGGCAGGACAGGACCCCTACGAGCAGTACTTC
TRBD1,TRBV3-1/TRBV3-2,TRBJ1-1,NA,CASSHRQGLGEAFF,TGTGCCAGCAGCCATCGACAGGGACTGGGTGAAGCTTTCTTT
TRBD1,TRBV27,TRBJ2-3,once,CASARGWDRGSTDTQYF,TGTGCCAGCGCCCGCGGCTGGGACAGGGGAAGCACAGATACGCAGTATTTT
TRBD1,TRBV19,TRBJ2-1,once,CASSMGQGRYNEQFF,TGTGCCAGTAGTATGGGACAGGGGAGGTACAATGAGCAGTTCTTC
NA,TRBV2,TRBJ1-2,NA,CASINDRSGYTF,TGTGCCAGCATAAATGACAGAAGCGGCTACACCTTC